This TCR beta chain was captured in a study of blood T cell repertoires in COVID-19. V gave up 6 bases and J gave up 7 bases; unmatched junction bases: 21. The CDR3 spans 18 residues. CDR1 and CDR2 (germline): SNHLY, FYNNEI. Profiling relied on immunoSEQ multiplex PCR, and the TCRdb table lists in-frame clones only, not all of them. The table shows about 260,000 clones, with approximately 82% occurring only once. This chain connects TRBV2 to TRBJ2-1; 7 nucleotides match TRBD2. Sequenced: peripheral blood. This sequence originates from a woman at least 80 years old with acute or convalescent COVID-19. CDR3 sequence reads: CASRPTVARGFFKNEQFF. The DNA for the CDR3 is TGTGCCAGCAGACCTACCGTAGCGCGGGGGTTTTTTAAAAATGAGCAGTTCTTC.